What follows are 5 T cell receptor beta chains derived from one specimen sequenced in a study of shared clonotypes between healthy human individuals. Only in-frame clones appear in the TCRdb table, and some are missing; sequencing was by immunoSEQ multiplex PCR. The table includes approximately 1,000,000 clones, 77% detected once. Source material: memory CD4+ T cells from PBMCs. Subset indicated: CD45RA-negative fraction. The receptors here all came from a man aged 18 to 30 in good health. Some clones in this sample may be carry-over from other donors' samples.

The chain joins TRBV5-5 to TRBJ2-7; TRBD1 agrees at 10 bases. The CDR3 is 15 amino acids. The ends lost 4 bases at V and 5 bases at J; junction bases unmatched: 9. The germline gives CDR1 SGHKS, CDR2 YYEKEE (reference sequence). CDR3 loop: CASSLRDRGFDEQYF. CDR3 sequence (DNA): TGTGCCAGCAGCCTCCGGGACAGGGGATTCGACGAGCAGTACTTC.

Here the CDR3 reads CASSPLNRGRTEAFF. CDR3 bases: TGTGCCAGCAGTCCGCTGAATAGGGGGCGCACTGAAGCTTTCTTT. The chain is built from TRBV27 and TRBJ1-1; the match to TRBD1 covers 7 bases. J was trimmed by 4 bases and V by 5 bases; bases with no gene match: 10. This CDR3 has 15 amino acids. Per the germline V gene, CDR1 is MNHEY and CDR2 is SMNVEV (reference sequence).

This chain connects TRBV9 to TRBJ2-3; the D is unclear. Looked up from germline, CDR1 is SGDLS and CDR2 is YYNGEE. The CDR3 covers 15 residues. V dropped 2 bases and J dropped 2 bases, with 12 bases sitting between them. For the CDR3, the DNA is TGTGCCAGCAGCGTGAGAGGCACAGACACAGATACGCAGTATTTT. Encoded protein: CASSVRGTDTDTQYF.

The chain uses TRBV5-3 and TRBJ1-4; D call uncertain. TRBV5-3 is flagged as an ORF with uncertain function. The V end lost 0 bases, the J end lost 0 bases, and 12 bases lay between the germline ends. This CDR3 contains 17 residues. Here the CDR3 DNA reads TGTGCCAGAAGCTTGGCCACGAGAAGGGCAACTAATGAAAAACTGTTTTTT. Protein product: CARSLATRRATNEKLFF.

Remarks on this clone: The identical CDR3 is also encoded by other nucleotide sequences in the sample. This chain's CDR3 is CASRQGARETQYF. The DNA for the CDR3 is TGTGCCAGCAGGCAGGGGGCGCGGGAGACCCAGTACTTC. This sequence joins TRBV28 and TRBJ2-5; 8 bases are a match to TRBD1. Germline CDR1 and CDR2: MDHEN and SYDVKM. V dropped 6 bases and J dropped 5; count of bases not matched to a gene: 5. This CDR3 is built from 13 residues.